This TCR beta chain came from a study of T cells in localized non-small cell lung cancer (dated by TCRdb to the early 2020s). Background on the whole study: Comparing tumors with uninvolved tumor-adjacent lungs, the study looked at the T cell repertoires of 200 to 250 patients with early-stage NSCLC. A mean age of around 66 years was recorded for the NSCLC patients, of whom roughly 130 were male and about 100 were female. The cohort consisted of roughly 240 treatment-naive NSCLC patients whose localized lung tumors had been resected. The study at large found these results: Longer overall survival was associated with higher T cell density in blood, whereas shorter survival was associated with higher clonality in adjacent lung. A median of approximately 57 of the top 100 tumor clones were detected in paired uninvolved adjacent lung, and under 30 of these tumor clones were also found among the top 100 clones of the paired uninvolved adjacent lung. Since the design was exploratory, TCR variables were selected using unadjusted p-values with no false-discovery rate correction. Because multi-region tumor sequencing was not performed, intratumor heterogeneity could not be ruled out. The highest T cell clonality was observed in uninvolved tumor-adjacent lung, where clonality exceeded that of tumor, suggesting that antigenic responses were more focused in uninvolved tumor-adjacent lung.

At diagnosis, tumor, uninvolved tumor-adjacent lung and peripheral blood were collected and then preserved as a mix of FFPE and fresh-frozen material. For TCR repertoire profiling, blood samples were analyzed in the form of peripheral blood mononuclear cells. Taken from the germline V gene, the CDR1 and CDR2 loops are SGHTA and FQGNSA. Including the terminal cysteine and phenylalanine, the CDR3 comprises 13 residues. Of all the DNA, just the CDR3 is kept, 39 bases in frame from base 1. V gives up 5 bases and J gives up 5 bases, and the segment between their germline ends measures 12 bases. This clone has more than one count but fewer than ten. The antigen this receptor binds is unknown. Qualities for individual bases were not recorded, and no much larger clone is one base off. TCR beta CDR3 regions were sequenced from DNA using the immunoSEQ Assay. Regarding the original processing steps: To compute T cell density, TCR beta template counts were normalized to usable DNA, which was estimated by amplifying housekeeping genes. The preseqR package was used to estimate richness by extrapolating to 400,000 templates for PBMC samples and to 120,000 templates for tissue samples. Clonality was defined as one minus Pielou's evenness. Tissue-enriched TCRs were identified by differential abundance testing using productive amino-acid clonotypes, minimum total count 5 and alpha 0.1. The Jaccard Index and the Morisita Overlap Index were used to quantify repertoire overlap between compartments. TCR beta CDR3s were clustered by GLIPH together with public tetramer-defined viral CDR3s, and at least three viral sequences plus V-gene enrichment were required for viral motifs. TCRdb's version of the immuneACCESS table is confined to in-frame rearrangements and falls short of the full clone set. An unresolved V gene accounts for under half of the shortfall where checked; the remainder is of unknown origin. V, J and clone size derive from that table, while D and trimming were established from the DNA sequence. The sample records around 18,000 clones, about four fifths of which are singletons. The ten biggest clones cover around 25% of the sample.

This specimen consisted of peripheral blood, obtained before any cancer treatment. The sequence was collected from a female donor at least 60 years old with stage I lung adenocarcinoma. The rearranged segments are TRBV7-2 and TRBJ1-2, with the D gene not clear enough to name. The CDR3 region reads CASSPTYRYGYTF. The bases read TGTGCCAGCAGCCCGACATACAGATATGGCTACACCTTC.